One T cell receptor beta chain is described in this entry. This record comes from a study of human T cells and chemical hapten exposure. Noted time point: patch test 2, 6 weeks after DPC sensitization. The treatment was: therapeutic diphenylcyclopropenone sensitization with weekly scalp DPC. There are 14 residues in the CDR3. Between the trimmed V and J ends, which lost 3 bases and 5 bases, there was a span of 13 bases. TCRdb ran MiXCR on the RACE reads and lists one entry per CDR3 protein. This sample has a few hundred thousand distinct CDR3 sequences, with roughly 6% found just once. The sequences come from whole blood, collected in connection with sensitization to the hapten diphenylcyclopropenone (DPC). The sequence came from a woman in her late teens or twenties with alopecia areata. Some clones in this sample may be carry-over from other donors' samples. V usage is TRBV12-3 or TRBV12-4 and J usage is TRBJ1-2; D call uncertain. The CDR3 region has the DNA TGTGCCAGCAGTTTCGGATTAGATACATATGGCTACACCTTC. It is translated as CASSFGLDTYGYTF.